This entry lists 29 T cell receptor beta chains sequenced from one sample in a study of molecular identifiers for immune sequencing clone quantification (dated by TCRdb to 2016 to 2018). The library was prepared using PCR. This sample was sequenced with an Illumina HiSeq 4000. TCRdb took the public reads, trimmed them with fastp at Q25, ran MiXCR for clone calling and kept in-frame beta chains. Each entry merges the rows of one CDR3 protein and shows their most common DNA and genes. Counted in this sample were 62,000 or so distinct CDR3 sequences; about a sixth of them appeared once. The ten top clones hold 1.5% of the sample. Sequenced: naive CD8+ T cells from blood, with Jurkat cell RNA spiked in. The sample's cell subset or site label, in plain terms: FACS-sorted CD8+CD4-CCR7+CD45RA+ naive T cells. Every receptor here comes from a human donor in good health. Some libraries in this study had Jurkat cell RNA spiked in.

This clonotype was observed at least ten times. This sequence joins TRBV19 and TRBJ1-5, with D unresolved. The CDR3 consists of 12 residues. In germline, CDR1 is LNHDA, CDR2 SQIVND (reference sequence). The germline V and J ends were trimmed by 3 bases and 7 bases, with 7 bases remaining between them. CDR3 DNA: TGTGCCAGTAGTATTGAGGGACAGCCCCAGCATTTT. This codes for CASSIEGQPQHF.

A remark on this clonotype: This may arise from a read error, as a much more abundant clone is one base away. This sequence joins TRBV6-2 or TRBV6-3 and TRBJ1-1; a weak D match, TRBD1 (5 bases). The CDR3 runs 11 residues. Germline assignment: CDR1 MNHEY and CDR2 SVGEGT. As DNA, the CDR3 is TGTGCCTGCAGTTACCCAGGGGAAGCTTTCTTT. It is translated as CACSYPGEAFF.

Regarding this clonotype: Here the CDR3 omits its conserved ending phenylalanine or tryptophan, so a read error is the likely source. This sequence joins TRBV7-9 and TRBJ1-6; tentatively, D is TRBD1 (5 bases). With 11 bases removed from V and 6 bases from J, the gap between germline ends came to 11 bases. This CDR3 has 12 residues. Germline CDR1 SEHNR, CDR2 FQNEAQ (reference sequence). CDR3 protein: CAGRGGNSPLHS. As DNA, the CDR3 is TGTGCCGGGCGGGGGGGTAATTCACCCCTCCACTCT.

This clonotype has at least ten counts. The chain's CDR3 is CSVEDRASYEQYF. The CDR3 coding sequence is TGCAGCGTTGAAGACCGCGCAAGTTACGAGCAGTACTTC. V usage is TRBV29-1 and J usage is TRBJ2-7; D remains ambiguous. This CDR3 region has 13 residues. V shed 0 bases and J shed 4 bases, with 10 bases lying between them. Per the germline V gene, CDR1 is SQVTM and CDR2 is ANQGSEA.

This clonotype was counted at least ten times. This chain uses TRBV7-6 with TRBJ1-2, with D possibly TRBD1 on 5 matching bases. Per the germline V gene, CDR1 is SGHVS and CDR2 is FNYEAQ. This CDR3 contains 17 residues. Trimming shortened V by 2 bases and J by 1 base, and 17 bases separated the two germline ends. The CDR3 spells CASSLFPGAPDNYGYTF. The DNA for the CDR3 is TGTGCCAGCAGCTTATTCCCTGGGGCGCCAGATAACTATGGCTACACCTTC.

There are many counts of this clonotype. The chain has TRBV12-5 and TRBJ2-2; D call uncertain. V lost 2 bases and J 5 bases, leaving 6 bases between the germline ends. The CDR3 length is 13 residues. Germline-derived CDR1 and CDR2 are LGHNT and FRNRAP. CDR3 region: CASGLFETGELFF. CDR3 sequence (DNA): TGTGCTAGTGGTTTGTTCGAAACCGGGGAGCTGTTTTTT.

This clonotype showed up many times. The gene calls are TRBV7-2 and TRBJ1-3; D gene ambiguous. In germline, CDR1 is SGHTA, CDR2 FQGNSA. The CDR3 sequence is 14 residues long. The V gene lost 5 bases and the J gene lost 0 bases, with 8 bases spanning the gap. This chain's CDR3 is CASSRSPSGNTIYF. In nucleotides, the CDR3 is TGTGCCAGCAGCAGAAGCCCCTCTGGAAACACCATATATTTT.

The chain combines TRBV4-3 with TRBJ2-1; 12 bases match TRBD2. Looked up from germline, CDR1 is LGHNA and CDR2 is YSLEER. V trimming: 4 bases; J trimming: 8 bases; junction bases outside the gene matches: 12. The CDR3 totals 17 residues. The CDR3 here is CASSPHGTSGPSDEQFF. The CDR3 region has the DNA TGCGCCAGCAGCCCACACGGGACTAGCGGGCCGAGCGATGAGCAGTTCTTC.

At least ten counts were recorded for this clonotype. V and J are TRBV29-1 and TRBJ2-3, with D unclear. Between the trimmed V and J ends, which lost 4 bases and 3 bases, there was a span of 5 bases. The CDR3 is made up of 11 amino acids. The germline V gene has CDR1 SQVTM and CDR2 ANQGSEA. The CDR3 nucleotides read TGCAGCGTTGTCGGAACAGATACGCAGTATTTT. Residues: CSVVGTDTQYF.

This clonotype was recorded at least ten times. DNA of the CDR3: TGTGCCACCAGTGATTCTAGCCGGGGCGGGCAATTACTTTTTCATCCAGATACGCAGTATTTT. This codes for CATSDSSRGGQLLFHPDTQYF. The V and J genes are TRBV24-1 and TRBJ2-3, with D perhaps assigned TRBD1 or TRBD2 (5 bases each). V gave up 2 bases and J gave up 4 bases, with 30 bases separating them. CDR3 size: 21 residues. Germline CDR1 and CDR2: KGHDR and SFDVKD.

Regarding this clonotype: A much more abundant neighbour one base away suggests this may be a read error. The V gene is TRBV5-1, the J gene TRBJ2-2; a weak D match, TRBD2 (6 bases). CDR1 SGHRS and CDR2 YFSETQ come from the germline V gene. Trimming took 5 bases from V and 1 from J, leaving 18 bases between them. The CDR3 contains 17 residues. The CDR3 DNA reads as TGCGCCAGCAGGAGTACCCTTAGCGGAGGGAACACCGGGGAGCTGTTTTTT. Translating it yields CASRSTLSGGNTGELFF.

This clonotype was counted ten times or more. This chain joins TRBV9 and TRBJ1-3; D remains ambiguous. Trimming removed 4 bases from V and 2 bases from J, with 13 bases in between. Per germline, CDR1 SGDLS and CDR2 YYNGEE. This CDR3 is 15 amino acids long. The CDR3 sequence: CASSPFLDTGNTIYF. CDR3 nucleotides: TGTGCCAGCAGCCCCTTTTTAGATACTGGAAACACCATATATTTT.

The chain has TRBV7-2 and TRBJ1-4; TRBD1 matches at 9 bases. The length of the CDR3 is 14 residues. In germline, CDR1 is SGHTA, CDR2 FQGNSA. The V segment lost 5 bases and the J segment 7 bases; nucleotides outside the gene matches: 5. The CDR3 protein is CASSPGTGSEKLFF. The CDR3 DNA reads TGTGCCAGCAGCCCCGGGACAGGGAGTGAAAAACTGTTTTTT.

The sample holds many counts of this clonotype. V usage is TRBV7-8 and J usage is TRBJ2-6, with D unclear. Germline V lookup: CDR1 SGHVS, CDR2 FQNEAQ. This CDR3 contains 16 residues. V gave up 3 bases and J gave up 2 bases, with 11 bases separating them. CDR3 in DNA: TGTGCCAGCAGCTTTGGTCCTCCAGCTGGGGCCAACGTCCTGACTTTC. Translation gives CASSFGPPAGANVLTF. The full variable domain, rest sourced from reference TRBV7-8 and TRBJ2-6, is GAGVSQSPRYKVAKRGQDVALRCDPISGHVSLFWYQQALGQGPEFLTYFQNEAQLDKSGLPSDRFFAERPEGSVSTLKIQRTQQEDSAVYLCASSFGPPAGANVLTFGAGSRLTVL.

This clonotype was seen more than once but under ten times. V usage is TRBV2 and J usage is TRBJ2-7; TRBD1 aligns across 8 bases. J was trimmed by 0 bases and V by 4 bases; bases with no gene match: 5. The CDR3 is made up of 15 amino acids. Germline assignment: CDR1 SNHLY and CDR2 FYNNEI. CDR3 protein: CASSVWGQASYEQYF. The CDR3 bases are TGTGCCAGCAGTGTATGGGGACAGGCCTCCTACGAGCAGTACTTC.

This clonotype was found many times. An end of the junction does not agree with germline; a read error may underlie this. This chain joins TRBV10-3 and TRBJ2-1, with TRBD2 identical over 13 bases. Germline V CDR1 and CDR2: ENHRY, SYGVKD. This CDR3 is built from 16 residues. CDR3 amino acids: CAISEGLAGVTMRGVF. The CDR3 nucleotides read TGTGCCATCAGTGAGGGACTAGCGGGAGTTACAATGAGGGGCGTGTTC.

This clonotype was detected many times. CDR3 residues: CASSLGIGGMDYGYTF. CDR3 bases: TGTGCCAGCAGCTTAGGCATCGGGGGAATGGACTATGGCTACACCTTC. The V call is TRBV13, the J call TRBJ1-2, with D tentatively TRBD1 (5 bases). The CDR3 covers 16 residues. The V end was cut by 0 bases, the J end by 3 bases, with 14 bases between. Per germline, CDR1 PRHDT and CDR2 FYEKMQ (reference sequence).

The chain joins TRBV7-9 to TRBJ2-4; 9 bases align to TRBD1. J was trimmed by 12 bases and V by 5 bases; bases with no gene match: 14. CDR1 and CDR2 from the germline V gene are SEHNR and FQNEAQ (reference sequence). The CDR3 consists of 15 residues. CDR3: CASSITAGTGPTQYF. CDR3 nucleotide sequence: TGTGCCAGCAGCATTACGGCCGGGACAGGGCCCACTCAGTACTTC.

This clonotype showed up many times. This sequence joins TRBV30 and TRBJ1-5; D is ambiguous. In germline, CDR1 is GTSNPN, CDR2 SVGIG (reference sequence). V was shortened by 2 bases and J by 0 bases, with 5 bases between the two germline ends. The CDR3 spans 13 residues. The CDR3 reads CAWSPLSNQPQHF. The CDR3 nucleotides are TGTGCCTGGAGTCCGCTTAGCAATCAGCCCCAGCATTTT.

This chain joins TRBV11-3 and TRBJ2-1; D not certain. CDR1 SGHNT and CDR2 YENEEA come from the germline V gene. The CDR3 runs 13 residues. V lost 1 base, J lost 7 bases, and 8 bases lay in between. The CDR3 DNA follows: TGTGCCAGCAGCTTAGGGGATTCGAATGAGCAGTTCTTC. Its translation: CASSLGDSNEQFF.

This clonotype was found many times. V and J are TRBV18 and TRBJ2-1; 7 nucleotides align to TRBD2. V lost 6 bases, J lost 0 bases, and 5 bases stayed unmatched. This CDR3 spans 15 amino acids. Looked up from germline, CDR1 is KGHSH and CDR2 is LQKENI. The CDR3 DNA reads as TGTGCCAGCTCCCGCGGGGGAAGCTCCTACAATGAGCAGTTCTTC. Residues: CASSRGGSSYNEQFF.

The rearrangement uses TRBV12-3 or TRBV12-4 and TRBJ2-7, with TRBD1 matching 10 bases. The CDR3 covers 16 residues. J gave up 3 bases and V 1 base, and 6 bases lay outside the gene matches. Here the CDR3 DNA reads TGTGCCAGCAGTTTAGGACAGGGGGCTGAGTTCTACGAGCAGTACTTC. This translates into CASSLGQGAEFYEQYF.

Ten or more counts support this clonotype. The chain is built from TRBV28 and TRBJ2-3; D remains ambiguous. With 3 bases removed from V and 2 bases from J, the gap between germline ends came to 9 bases. Germline loops: CDR1 MDHEN, CDR2 SYDVKM. The CDR3 covers 14 residues. CDR3 sequence: CASSFPRITDTQYF. DNA for the CDR3: TGTGCCAGCAGTTTCCCCAGGATCACAGATACGCAGTATTTT.

Points on this clonotype: The CDR3 does not end in the conserved phenylalanine or tryptophan, so this is likely a read error. The chain recombines TRBV27 with TRBJ2-1, with 12 bases fitting TRBD2. CDR3 length: 14 amino acids. Germline CDR1 and CDR2: MNHEY and SMNVEV (reference sequence). CDR3 region: CARSAGLAGYEQFL. The DNA for the CDR3 is TGTGCCCGCAGTGCGGGACTAGCGGGCTATGAGCAGTTCCTC.

This clonotype has a count of ten or more. This chain uses TRBV11-2 with TRBJ2-5, with 7 positions matching TRBD2. The V gene end was trimmed by 6 bases and the J gene end by 1 base; junction bases not matched to a gene: 11. The CDR3 extends over 16 amino acids. In germline, CDR1 is SGHAT, CDR2 FQNNGV. DNA for the CDR3: TGTGCCAGCAGAGGGTCTAGCGGTCTCCCCCAAGAGACCCAGTACTTC. Translation gives CASRGSSGLPQETQYF.

This clonotype was seen repeatedly, ten times or more. J is TRBJ2-7 and V is TRBV29-1, with 12 bases matching TRBD2. The CDR3 is made up of 13 amino acids. Germline V gene data show CDR1 as SQVTM and CDR2 as ANQGSEA. The ends lost 5 bases at V and 4 bases at J; junction bases unmatched: 3. The CDR3 DNA sequence: TGCAGCGTTTTGACTAGCGGGAGTTACGAGCAGTACTTC. Translating gives CSVLTSGSYEQYF.

This clonotype was seen repeatedly, ten times or more. This sequence joins TRBV4-2 and TRBJ2-1; D unresolved. V lost 5 bases, J lost 3 bases, and 14 bases lay in between. Looked up from germline, CDR1 is LGHNA and CDR2 is YNFKEQ. This CDR3 is built from 15 residues. The chain's CDR3 is CASSSPRSLYNEQFF. In nucleotides, the CDR3 is TGTGCCAGCAGCTCACCCCGGTCTCTCTACAATGAGCAGTTCTTC.

This clonotype was detected many times. The chain recombines TRBV7-9 with TRBJ2-5, with TRBD2 identical over 7 bases. The germline V gene has CDR1 SEHNR and CDR2 FQNEAQ (reference sequence). With 5 bases clipped from V and 1 base from J, the junction kept 4 bases outside the gene matches. This CDR3 comprises 14 residues. In DNA, the CDR3 is TGTGCCAGCAGCCGCAGCGGGACCCAAGAGACCCAGTACTTC. It yields the protein CASSRSGTQETQYF. Full variable domain (rest looked up from reference TRBV7-9 and TRBJ2-5): DTGVSQNPRHKITKRGQNVTFRCDPISEHNRLYWYRQTLGQGPEFLTYFQNEAQLEKSRLLSDRFSAERPKGSFSTLEIQRTEQGDSAMYLCASSRSGTQETQYFGPGTRLLVL.

Many counts were recorded for this clonotype. The chain joins TRBV24-1 to TRBJ2-7; D perhaps matches TRBD2 (6 bases). This CDR3 region has 12 residues. Trimming removed 4 bases from V and 3 bases from J, with 6 bases in between. From germline, CDR1 is KGHDR and CDR2 SFDVKD. The CDR3 loop is CATSDGGYEQYF. The CDR3 bases are TGTGCCACCAGTGACGGGGGCTACGAGCAGTACTTC.